These T cell receptor beta chains were read from a single sample in a study of control samples from healthy donors and cancer patients. The repertoire was sequenced with immunoSEQ multiplex PCR; TCRdb's copy has only in-frame clones and lacks some. Of 55,000 to 85,000 clones listed, over 85% are singletons. The sample was PBMCs. The receptors shown here come from a man aged 55-75 years with lung cancer. Both conserved end residues are part of each CDR3. The order of the fields is V gene, clone size, J gene, D gene, CDR3 protein, CDR3 DNA. D genes are given only for firm matches. Some rows mark clone size as missing; the rest say once, few, many or name a class of expanded clone.

>TRBV11-3|once|TRBJ2-3|TRBD1
CASSWGRQGTSTDTQYF
TGTGCCAGCAGCTGGGGGAGACAGGGAACTAGCACAGATACGCAGTATTTT
>TRBV5-5|once|TRBJ2-3|TRBD1
CASSKGQPLTDTQYF
TGTGCCAGCAGCAAGGGACAGCCCCTCACAGATACGCAGTATTTT
>TRBV6-5|few|TRBJ1-5|.
CASALGQLNQPQHF
TGTGCCAGCGCCCTAGGGCAGCTAAATCAGCCCCAGCATTTT
>TRBV4-1|.|TRBJ2-1|.
CASSQDKEGKKGNEQFF
TGCGCCAGCAGCCAAGATAAGGAGGGAAAAAAGGGCAATGAGCAGTTCTTC
>TRBV6-5|.|TRBJ2-3|TRBD2
CASSYLLAGGPNTQYF
TGTGCCAGCAGTTACTTACTAGCGGGGGGCCCGAATACGCAGTATTTT
>TRBV30|.|TRBJ2-5|.
CAWSRGTSQETQYF
TGTGCCTGGAGTCGGGGGACAAGCCAAGAGACCCAGTACTTC
>TRBV2|few|TRBJ2-2|.
CASSASGVGELFF
TGTGCCAGCAGTGCCTCAGGGGTCGGGGAGCTGTTTTTT
>TRBV3-1/TRBV3-2|few|TRBJ1-2|.
CASSIRQYYGYTF
TGTGCCAGCAGCATTCGACAGTACTATGGCTACACCTTC
>TRBV12-3/TRBV12-4|.|TRBJ1-5|.
CASSLGEGGAQHF
TGTGCCAGCAGTTTAGGGGAGGGGGGGGCCCAGCATTTT
>TRBV6-5|.|TRBJ1-6|.
CASSAGPYNSPLHF
TGTGCCAGCAGCGCGGGGCCGTATAATTCACCCCTCCACTTT
>TRBV3-1/TRBV3-2|.|TRBJ1-1|.
CASSQVRGGTEAFF
TGTGCCAGCAGCCAAGTTCGGGGGGGCACTGAAGCTTTCTTT
>TRBV7-2|.|TRBJ1-2|TRBD1
CASSLGTVGGYGYTF
TGTGCCAGCAGCCTTGGGACAGTCGGGGGCTATGGCTACACCTTC
>TRBV30|.|TRBJ1-1|TRBD1
CAWSGDRARTEAFF
TGTGCCTGGAGTGGGGACAGGGCGAGGACTGAAGCTTTCTTT
>TRBV7-2|.|TRBJ1-2|.
CASSKRDKVYGYTF
TGTGCCAGCAGCAAAAGGGATAAGGTCTATGGCTACACCTTC
>TRBV7-2|.|TRBJ1-6|.
CASSLTGSYNSPLHF
TGTGCCAGCAGCTTGACAGGCTCCTATAATTCACCCCTCCACTTT
>TRBV7-8|.|TRBJ1-2|.
CASSFNRDYGYTF
TGTGCCAGCAGCTTCAATAGGGATTATGGCTACACCTTC
>TRBV4-1|.|TRBJ2-3|TRBD1
CASSRWDRPGTTDTQYF
TGCGCCAGCAGCCGTTGGGACAGACCCGGCACCACAGATACGCAGTATTTT
>TRBV24-1|.|TRBJ2-1|TRBD1
CATSQTGGPYNEQFF
TGTGCCACCAGTCAGACAGGGGGCCCCTACAATGAGCAGTTCTTC
>TRBV24-1|once|TRBJ1-2|.
CATSDTRGQNGYTF
TGTGCCACCAGTGATACCCGGGGCCAAAATGGCTACACCTTC
>TRBV2|.|TRBJ1-6|TRBD1
CASRGTGNSPLHF
TGTGCCAGCAGAGGGACAGGGAATTCACCCCTCCACTTT
>TRBV18|.|TRBJ2-2|.
CASSPPGGASYTGELFF
TGTGCCAGCTCACCACCAGGGGGGGCCTCGTACACCGGGGAGCTGTTTTTT
>TRBV7-9|.|TRBJ2-3|.
CASSLGGTAAADTQYF
TGTGCCAGCAGCTTAGGGGGGACGGCCGCTGCAGATACGCAGTATTTT
>TRBV10-3|.|TRBJ2-7|.
CAISEGTGGEYF
TGTGCCATCAGTGAGGGCACAGGTGGTGAATACTTC
>TRBV25-1|.|TRBJ2-1|.
CASSTPGNEQFF
TGTGCCAGCAGTACACCAGGGAATGAGCAGTTCTTC
>TRBV24-1|.|TRBJ2-3|.
CATSALTGKGPDMQYF
TGTGCCACCAGTGCCCTAACAGGGAAAGGTCCAGATATGCAGTATTTT
>TRBV12-3/TRBV12-4|.|TRBJ1-2|.
CASSFSARGGYTF
TGTGCCAGCAGTTTTTCGGCCAGGGGAGGCTACACCTTC
>TRBV24-1|.|TRBJ2-5|TRBD1
CATSDGTAQETQYF
TGTGCCACCAGTGATGGGACAGCCCAAGAGACCCAGTACTTC
>TRBV18|once|TRBJ1-4|.
CASSPGINEKLFF
TGTGCCAGCTCACCAGGAATTAATGAAAAACTGTTTTTT
>TRBV2|.|TRBJ2-3|.
CASKNGQTDTQYF
TGTGCCAGCAAAAATGGACAGACAGATACGCAGTATTTT
>TRBV4-1|.|TRBJ2-1|TRBD2
CASSRQGLAGSNEQFF
TGCGCCAGCAGCCGCCAGGGACTAGCGGGGTCCAATGAGCAGTTCTTC
>TRBV28|.|TRBJ1-1|TRBD1
CASIPLVGGLYTEAFF
TGTGCCAGCATCCCCCTGGTAGGGGGCCTCTACACTGAAGCTTTCTTT
>TRBV12-1|.|TRBJ1-6|.
CASSTGQLNSYNSPLHF
TGTGCCAGCAGCACGGGACAGTTAAACTCCTATAATTCACCCCTCCACTTT
>TRBV12-3/TRBV12-4|.|TRBJ1-1|.
CASSFRANTEAFF
TGTGCCAGCAGTTTTAGGGCCAACACTGAAGCTTTCTTT
>TRBV2|.|TRBJ2-2|.
CASTFSGHFTGELFF
TGTGCCAGCACTTTTTCGGGACACTTCACCGGGGAGCTGTTTTTT
>TRBV6-1|.|TRBJ2-3|.
CASSDSRLDTQYF
TGTGCCAGCAGTGATAGCAGGTTAGATACGCAGTATTTT
>TRBV5-1|.|TRBJ1-5|.
CASSLAGNGNQPQHF
TGCGCCAGCAGCTTGGCGGGGAACGGCAATCAGCCCCAGCATTTT
>TRBV5-4|few|TRBJ1-6|.
CAGGVGNSPLHF
TGTGCCGGCGGGGTCGGAAATTCACCCCTCCACTTT
>TRBV9|.|TRBJ2-6|.
CASSPRAFGANVLTF
TGTGCCAGCAGCCCCAGGGCATTTGGGGCCAACGTCCTGACTTTC
>TRBV27|.|TRBJ2-5|.
CASSNHPTGTQETQYF
TGTGCCAGCAGTAATCATCCGACAGGAACCCAAGAGACCCAGTACTTC
>TRBV30|.|TRBJ1-2|.
CAWSGDSWGGYTF
TGTGCCTGGAGTGGGGATTCCTGGGGGGGCTACACCTTC
>TRBV5-6|once|TRBJ2-2|.
CASSLETAGELFF
TGTGCCAGCAGCTTGGAGACGGCCGGGGAGCTGTTTTTT
>TRBV7-6|.|TRBJ1-4|.
CASSLGDVRGEKLFF
TGTGCCAGCAGCTTAGGGGACGTCAGGGGTGAAAAACTGTTTTTT
>TRBV12-2|.|TRBJ1-5|.
CASRAQGRPNSNQPQHF
TGTGCAAGTCGCGCACAGGGACGCCCTAATAGCAATCAGCCCCAGCATTTT
>TRBV3-1/TRBV3-2|.|TRBJ1-2|.
CASSPTGANYGYTF
TGTGCCAGCTCCCCAACAGGAGCTAACTATGGCTACACCTTC
>TRBV18|.|TRBJ2-5|.
CASSPAGGQETQYF
TGTGCCAGCTCACCGGCAGGGGGGCAAGAGACCCAGTACTTC
>TRBV13|.|TRBJ2-1|TRBD2
CASSFKRERGNEQFF
TGTGCCAGCAGCTTTAAGCGGGAAAGGGGCAATGAGCAGTTCTTC
>TRBV29-1|.|TRBJ2-1|TRBD1
CSARWDRTINEQFF
TGCAGCGCGAGGTGGGACAGGACCATTAATGAGCAGTTCTTC
>TRBV7-3|.|TRBJ2-1|.
CASSLNRDEQFF
TGTGCCAGCAGCTTAAACAGGGATGAGCAGTTCTTC
>TRBV27|.|TRBJ1-1|.
CASSWEGDTEAFF
TGTGCCAGCAGTTGGGAAGGTGACACTGAAGCTTTCTTT
>TRBV18|.|TRBJ2-2|.
CASSPPAGRNTGELFF
TGTGCCAGCTCACCACCGGCAGGGCGTAACACCGGGGAGCTGTTTTTT
>TRBV10-1|.|TRBJ1-1|.
CASSESGGIGAFF
TGCGCCAGCAGTGAGTCGGGAGGGATTGGAGCTTTCTTT
>TRBV10-2|.|TRBJ2-5|TRBD1
CASSGRQGMSQTQYF
TGCGCCAGCAGTGGGCGACAGGGTATGTCCCAGACCCAGTACTTC
>TRBV11-3|once|TRBJ2-3|.
CASSFRDQSTDTQYF
TGTGCCAGCAGCTTCAGGGACCAAAGCACAGATACGCAGTATTTT
>TRBV18|.|TRBJ2-5|.
CASSPLYETQYF
TGTGCCAGCTCACCACTATATGAGACCCAGTACTTC